These T cell receptor beta chains were read from a single sample in a study of regulatory T cells in long-lasting Graves disease. TCRdb itself ran the multiplex PCR reads through MiXCR, one entry per CDR3 protein. The table shows approximately 350,000 distinct CDR3 sequences, with 20% to 25% occurring only once. The sample was peripheral blood mononuclear cells (PBMCs), taken when the disease was refractory, from a patient treated with antithyroid drugs. Every receptor here comes from a woman in her thirties or forties with Graves disease. The CDR3 runs from the conserved cysteine through the conserved F or W. The order of the fields is clone size, V gene, J gene, D gene, CDR3 protein, CDR3 DNA. A D gene is named only where the DNA matches it firmly. A clone size is listed for some rows: how often the clone was seen (once, few, many), or a class if it is expanded.

many,TRBV6-1,TRBJ1-4,.,CASSEALPFGEKLFF,TGTGCCAGCAGTGAAGCGCTACCTTTTGGTGAAAAACTGTTTTTT
few,TRBV12-3/TRBV12-4,TRBJ2-2,.,CASSPRSGMNTGELFF,TGTGCCAGCAGTCCGAGGTCCGGGATGAACACCGGGGAGCTGTTTTTT
many,TRBV28,TRBJ2-5,.,CASSRGGVGFQETQYF,TGTGCCAGCAGTCGCGGCGGGGTCGGTTTCCAAGAGACCCAGTACTTC
once,TRBV10-3,TRBJ1-4,.,CATAGAANEKLFF,TGTGCCACTGCAGGAGCGGCTAATGAAAAACTGTTTTTT
few,TRBV6-5,TRBJ1-2,.,CASSYRDQIPDYGYTF,TGTGCCAGCAGTTACCGGGACCAAATACCAGACTATGGCTACACCTTC
.,TRBV9,TRBJ2-7,TRBD2,CASSAQLAGGEQYF,TGTGCCAGCAGCGCCCAACTAGCGGGAGGCGAGCAGTACTTC
many,TRBV7-8,TRBJ1-1,.,CASSLAWVPEAFF,TGTGCCAGCAGCTTAGCGTGGGTGCCTGAAGCTTTCTTT
many,TRBV6-1,TRBJ1-5,.,CASRTGRSNQPQHF,TGTGCCAGCAGAACAGGGAGAAGCAATCAGCCCCAGCATTTT
.,TRBV28,TRBJ2-3,.,CASSLSRGLSTDTQYF,TGTGCCAGCAGTTTGTCAAGGGGGTTGAGCACAGATACGCAGTATTTT
many,TRBV27,TRBJ2-7,.,CASSLTVSYEQYF,TGTGCCAGCAGTTTAACGGTCTCCTACGAGCAGTACTTC
many,TRBV28,TRBJ2-7,.,CASSRNQWDSLSYEQYF,TGTGCCAGCAGTAGAAACCAGTGGGACTCACTGTCCTACGAGCAGTACTTC
few,TRBV10-1,TRBJ2-7,.,CASSDKTDYPYEQYF,TGCGCCAGCAGTGATAAGACCGATTACCCCTACGAGCAGTACTTC
many,TRBV6-2/TRBV6-3,TRBJ2-7,.,CASSYSKGHEQYF,TGTGCCAGCAGTTACTCGAAGGGCCACGAGCAGTACTTC
many,TRBV28,TRBJ1-5,.,CASNSLRGGNVHQPQHF,TGTGCCAGCAACAGTTTAAGGGGGGGGAATGTACATCAGCCCCAGCATTTT
.,TRBV30,TRBJ1-5,.,CAWSPTTQGDDQPQHF,TGTGCCTGGAGTCCTACTACTCAAGGAGATGATCAGCCCCAGCATTTT
.,TRBV5-5,TRBJ2-7,.,CASSRDWTYEQYF,TGTGCCAGCAGCCGGGATTGGACCTACGAGCAGTACTTC
many,TRBV28,TRBJ1-6,.,CASRPPATAYNSPLHF,TGTGCCAGCAGACCCCCGGCGACAGCCTATAATTCACCCCTCCACTTT
.,TRBV5-6,TRBJ1-1,TRBD1,CASSLEGAGANTEAFF,TGTGCCAGCAGCTTGGAGGGGGCGGGGGCAAACACTGAAGCTTTCTTT
.,TRBV7-9,TRBJ2-5,.,CASSRYGVTQETQYF,TGTGCCAGCAGCCGATACGGGGTCACTCAAGAGACCCAGTACTTC
few,TRBV20-1,TRBJ2-5,.,CSAFSGGLRETQYF,TGCAGTGCCTTCTCCGGGGGGCTAAGGGAGACCCAGTACTTC
many,TRBV28,TRBJ2-7,.,CASTTRLGYEQYF,TGTGCCAGCACAACGCGGCTCGGGTACGAGCAGTACTTC
.,TRBV20-1,TRBJ2-4,TRBD2,CSAEGLASIQYF,TGCAGTGCCGAGGGACTAGCGAGTATTCAGTACTTC
many,TRBV6-9,TRBJ2-7,.,CASSYVTGDPDPSGDEQYF,TGTGCCAGCAGTTATGTGACAGGAGACCCGGACCCGTCGGGCGACGAGCAGTACTTC
many,TRBV12-3/TRBV12-4,TRBJ1-4,.,CASSPGTPGPFF,TGTGCCAGCAGTCCCGGCACCCCGGGACCGTTTTTT
.,TRBV5-1,TRBJ2-1,.,CASSLAPGPYNEQFF,TGCGCCAGCAGCTTGGCCCCGGGGCCGTACAATGAGCAGTTCTTC
few,TRBV20-1,TRBJ2-4,TRBD2,CSARDRSGTRYIQYF,TGCAGTGCTAGAGATCGTAGCGGGACTCGATACATTCAGTACTTC
many,TRBV28,TRBJ2-2,.,CASRVGLFTGELFF,TGTGCCAGCAGGGTCGGACTCTTCACCGGGGAGCTGTTTTTT